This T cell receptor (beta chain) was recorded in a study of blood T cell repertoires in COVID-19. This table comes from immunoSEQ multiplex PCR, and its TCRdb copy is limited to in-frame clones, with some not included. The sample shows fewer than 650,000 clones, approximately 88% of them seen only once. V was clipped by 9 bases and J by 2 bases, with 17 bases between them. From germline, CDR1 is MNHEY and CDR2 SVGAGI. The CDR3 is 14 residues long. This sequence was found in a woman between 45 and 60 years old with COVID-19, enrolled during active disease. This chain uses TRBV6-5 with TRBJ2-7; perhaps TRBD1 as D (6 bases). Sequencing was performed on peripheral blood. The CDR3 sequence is CASRLRGNTYEQYF. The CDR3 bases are TGTGCCAGTCGACTTAGGGGGAATACCTACGAGCAGTACTTC.